This entry concerns a single T cell receptor (beta chain). Its specificity is not known. This sample was included in a study of T cell responses to AZD1222 COVID-19 vaccine. General study findings and limits: The study reported that nearly half of spike-specific TCRs target unmutated variant regions. It was only after the peak T cell response that any repertoires were sampled. The breadth and depth of Spike-specific TCRs increased once two AZD1222 doses had been given. Just five or six AZD1222 recipients were seropositive at baseline.

Measured with immunoSEQ multiplex PCR; TCRdb has only the in-frame clones, and not every one. The table shows more than 150,000 clones, with over 75% occurring only once. The V end lost 7 bases, the J end lost 6 bases, and 18 bases lay between the germline ends. The CDR3 has 15 residues. Per the germline V gene, CDR1 is SEHNR and CDR2 is FQNEAQ (reference sequence). The source of this sequence is an adult in good health. Sequencing was performed on peripheral blood, taken on day 0 of AZD1222 vaccination. This chain connects TRBV7-9 to TRBJ1-4; D unclear. CDR3 sequence (DNA): TGTGCCAGCACGGAGGGCGGCGGGAGTGATGAAAAACTGTTTTTT. This codes for CASTEGGGSDEKLFF.